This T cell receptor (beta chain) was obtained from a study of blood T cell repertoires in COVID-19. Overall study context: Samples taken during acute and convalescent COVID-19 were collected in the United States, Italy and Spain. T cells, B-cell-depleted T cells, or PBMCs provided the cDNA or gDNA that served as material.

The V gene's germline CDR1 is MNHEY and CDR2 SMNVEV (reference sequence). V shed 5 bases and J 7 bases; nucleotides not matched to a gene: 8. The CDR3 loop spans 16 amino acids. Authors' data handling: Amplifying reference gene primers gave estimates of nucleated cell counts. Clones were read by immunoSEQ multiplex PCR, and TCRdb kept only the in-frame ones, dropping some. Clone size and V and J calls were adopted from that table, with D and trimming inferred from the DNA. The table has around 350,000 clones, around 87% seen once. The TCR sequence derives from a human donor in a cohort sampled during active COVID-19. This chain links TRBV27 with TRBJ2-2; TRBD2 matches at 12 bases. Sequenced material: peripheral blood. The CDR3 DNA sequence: TGTGCCAGCAGTGGTAGTACTAGCGGGAGGAACGGGGAGCTGTTTTTT. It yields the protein CASSGSTSGRNGELFF.